Below are 10 T cell receptor beta chains sequenced from a single sample in a study of identical twins. TCRdb fed the 5' RACE reads into MiXCR, producing one record per CDR3 protein. The table has roughly 1,500,000 distinct CDR3 sequences, under 35% seen once. Material for sequencing was cord blood. The receptors shown here come from a newborn girl in good health.

This clonotype came up a few times. A much larger clonotype is one base distant, so this may be a read error. The CDR3 is CASGDNSYEQYF. The CDR3 nucleotides are TGTGCCAGCGGGGACAACTCCTACGAGCAGTACTTC. The V and J genes are TRBV6-1 and TRBJ2-7; a possible D gene is TRBD1 (6 bases). This CDR3 spans 12 amino acids. The V end lost 8 bases, the J end lost 0 bases, and 8 bases lay between the germline ends. CDR1 and CDR2 (germline): MNHNS, SASEGT.

About this clonotype itself: One junction end does not reproduce the germline sequence, and a read error may be involved. This sequence joins TRBV4-1 and TRBJ2-1; D perhaps matches TRBD1 (7 bases). Germline values: CDR1 MGHRA, CDR2 YSYEKL. The CDR3 extends over 17 amino acids. The CDR3 is CASSQDSSRGAGREQFF. The CDR3 bases are TGCGCCAGCAGTCAAGATTCGTCCAGGGGGGCTGGGAGGGAGCAGTTCTTC.

Turning to this clonotype: One junction end does not reproduce the germline sequence, and a read error may be involved. This chain links TRBV7-9 with TRBJ2-2; D is unresolved. The germline CDR1 and CDR2 sequences are SEHNR and FQNEAQ (reference sequence). The CDR3 is 14 residues long. The CDR3 region is CASGLVPIDGELFF. DNA of the CDR3: TGTGCCAGCGGCTTAGTGCCGATTGACGGGGAGCTGTTTTTT.

This clonotype came up a few times. The chain carries TRBV11-2 and TRBJ2-1; TRBD2 matches at 9 bases. J gave up 5 bases and V 9 bases, and 14 bases lay outside the gene matches. Germline assignment: CDR1 SGHAT and CDR2 FQNNGV. CDR3 length equals 16 residues. The CDR3 DNA reads TGTGCCAGTAGCCCCCGTTGGCTAGCGGGAAACAATGAGCAGTTCTTC. This translates into CASSPRWLAGNNEQFF.

This clonotype was seen a handful of times. This rearrangement joins TRBV12-3 or TRBV12-4 to TRBJ2-1; no clear D. This CDR3 is built from 16 residues. V lost 6 bases to trimming and J lost 7 bases, with 22 bases between them. CDR3 sequence reads: CASSPNLLGSRNEQFF. The CDR3 coding sequence is TGTGCCAGCAGCCCAAACCTTCTAGGGTCGAGAAATGAGCAGTTCTTC.

The rearrangement links TRBV20-1 to TRBJ2-1; D is possibly TRBD1 (5 bases). CDR1 and CDR2 (germline): DFQATT, SNEGSKA (reference sequence). The length of the CDR3 is 17 residues. V was clipped by 0 bases and J by 6 bases, with 21 bases between them. CDR3 bases: TGCAGTGCTAGAGATAAGGGGAACTTCCCGCCGTCCAATGAGCAGTTCTTC. Its protein is CSARDKGNFPPSNEQFF.

The J gene is TRBJ2-5, the V gene TRBV11-2, with 8 bases fitting TRBD2. This CDR3 contains 17 residues. Germline V lookup: CDR1 SGHAT, CDR2 FQNNGV. J lost 2 bases, V lost 1 base, and 9 bases had no gene match. CDR3 amino acids: CASSLGWLAGLQETQYF. CDR3 bases: TGTGCCAGCAGCTTAGGGTGGCTAGCGGGTCTTCAAGAGACCCAGTACTTC.

This chain connects TRBV6-2 or TRBV6-3 to TRBJ2-4; unclear D gene. Germline values: CDR1 MNHEY, CDR2 SVGEGT. Trimming shortened V by 2 bases and J by 0 bases, and 8 bases separated the two germline ends. The CDR3 covers 15 residues. The CDR3 DNA reads TGTGCCAGCAGTTACCGAGCCTTAGCCAAAAACATTCAGTACTTC. The encoded protein is CASSYRALAKNIQYF.

This clonotype was recorded many times. This chain uses TRBV25-1 with TRBJ1-6; 7 bases map to TRBD1. With 4 bases clipped from V and 3 bases from J, the junction kept 0 bases outside the gene matches. CDR1 MGHDK and CDR2 SYGVNS come from the germline V gene. CDR3 size: 14 residues. The CDR3 DNA follows: TGTGCCAGCAGTGCAGGGGGCTATAATTCACCCCTCCACTTT. Amino acids: CASSAGGYNSPLHF.

The chain recombines TRBV5-4 with TRBJ2-1; 8 bases are a match to TRBD1. Germline trimming cut 0 bases from V and 7 bases from J; bases unmatched to any gene: 6. CDR3 length: 15 amino acids. Germline CDR1 and CDR2: SGHNT and YYREEE (reference sequence). The CDR3 bases are TGTGCCAGCAGCTTGGGGACAGGGCTTTCTAATGAGCAGTTCTTC. This sequence encodes CASSLGTGLSNEQFF.